The following is a T cell receptor beta chain sequence with its context. This table comes from immunoSEQ multiplex PCR, and its TCRdb copy is limited to in-frame clones, with some not included. The repertoire holds approximately 61,000 clones, roughly nine tenths seen once, with around a sixth in the top ten. These data belong to a study of OX40 agonist ivuxolimab in advanced cancers. The trim removed 4 bases at V and 6 bases at J, leaving 9 bases unmatched. The CDR3 loop spans 16 amino acids. The germline V gene encodes CDR1 MNHEY and CDR2 SVGAGI. The TCR originated in an adult with an advanced solid tumor such as melanoma, head and neck, liver or kidney cancer. Here the sequenced sample was CD4+ or CD8+ T cells sorted from blood, taken in a trial of the OX40 agonist ivuxolimab. The chain employs TRBV6-5 and TRBJ1-4, with 9 bases identical to TRBD1. CDR3 nucleotide sequence: TGTGCCAGCAGTTTTCCGGGACAGGGCGGGGATGAAAAACTGTTTTTT. This encodes CASSFPGQGGDEKLFF.